This entry is about one TCR beta chain. Its cognate antigen is unknown. From germline, CDR1 is MNHNY and CDR2 SVGAGI (reference sequence). This CDR3 has 10 amino acids. Trimming left V 10 bases short and J 9 bases short, with 12 bases between. This sample is drawn from a study of post-analysis software for immune sequencing data. Points from the study as a whole: By F measure, samples from a shared preparation batch strongly co-clustered. When patients were compared with controls, a handful of TRBV segments were more frequent, TRBV5-6, TRBV5-1 and TRBV20-1 among them. Significantly lower normalized Chao1 diversity was found in patients with multiple sclerosis relative to controls.

cDNA libraries for TCR beta contained unique molecular identifiers. One entry per CDR3 protein results from TCRdb running MiXCR on the PCR reads. The sample lists about 190,000 distinct CDR3 sequences; 25% to 30% were seen once. The sequenced sample consisted of blood. V and J are TRBV6-6 and TRBJ1-1; D remains ambiguous. The TCR sequence derives from a girl aged 2-17 years with multiple sclerosis. The CDR3 DNA reads as TGTGCCACCCTGGGGTGGAAAGCTTTCTTT. Translated: CATLGWKAFF.